This T cell receptor (beta chain) was observed in a study of T cells in tuberculosis. The time point was: new active TB diagnosis, blood taken before or within 7 days of starting treatment. This CDR3 spans 16 amino acids. The V and J ends lost 3 bases and 4 bases, in that order; junction bases with no gene match: 7. CDR1 is LNHNV and CDR2 is YYDKDF in the germline V gene (reference sequence). TCRdb's table, derived via immunoSEQ multiplex PCR, lists solely in-frame clones and lacks some. Of under 50,000 clones listed, roughly 95% are singletons. The J gene is TRBJ2-3, the V gene TRBV15; TRBD1 matches 10 bases. This specimen consisted of PBMCs, obtained at tuberculosis diagnosis. This clonotype was sampled from an adult with tuberculosis. The CDR3 reads CATSRVRDRGSDTQYF. The CDR3 nucleotides read TGTGCCACCAGCAGGGTACGGGACAGGGGATCAGATACGCAGTATTTT. The full variable domain, in which reference TRBV15 and TRBJ2-3 provide the parts outside the CDR3, is DAMVIQNPRYQVTQFGKPVTLSCSQTLNHNVMYWYQQKSSQAPKLLFHYYDKDFNNEADTPDNFQSRRPNTSFCFLDIRSPGLGDTAMYLCATSRVRDRGSDTQYFGPGTRLTVL.